The subject of this entry is one TCR beta chain. Its target is unknown. These data belong to a study of T cell repertoires in cytomegalovirus infection. Study details: Researchers turned to recently identified HLA-C-restricted CMV epitopes as well as well-studied HLA-B-restricted ones. Public TCR beta signatures were indicative of both CMV infection and a matching HLA type.

TCRdb reprocessed the reads with MiXCR, giving one entry per CDR3 protein. The repertoire holds 100,000 to 150,000 distinct CDR3 sequences, with 32% as singletons. Trimming removed 2 bases from V and 1 base from J, with 11 bases in between. CDR3 length: 15 amino acids. Germline CDR1 is SGHVS and CDR2 is FNYEAQ. Study findings and constraints: What dominated the ex vivo response were HLA-C-restricted CMV-specific TCR beta clonotypes. CMV carriers having the relevant HLA were flagged by cumulative public TCR beta family frequency.

The chain employs TRBV7-6 and TRBJ1-1, with D possibly TRBD1 on 5 matching bases. Sequencing was performed on CD8+ T cells from cultured PBMCs, taken from culture after CMV antigen stimulation. The clonotype originates from a human donor in good health (CMV status not recorded). Some clones in this sample may be carry-over from other donors' samples. This CDR3 reads CASSLSQGSNTEAFF. The CDR3 DNA is TGTGCCAGCAGCTTAAGTCAGGGATCGAACACTGAAGCTTTCTTT.